These 13 T cell receptor beta chains share one sample of origin, sequenced in a study of blood T cell repertoires in COVID-19. Generated by immunoSEQ multiplex PCR, the TCRdb table keeps only in-frame clones and is missing some. The data contain fewer than 300,000 clones, over 75% of them singletons. The sample consisted of peripheral blood. All receptors derive from a woman between 45 and 65 years old with acute or convalescent COVID-19.

The V call is TRBV5-1, the J call TRBJ2-7, with 11 bases fitting TRBD2. This CDR3 is 17 amino acids long. V trimming: 4 bases; J trimming: 5 bases; junction bases outside the gene matches: 14. Germline V gene data show CDR1 as SGHRS and CDR2 as YFSETQ. The CDR3 reads CASSPGGLAGGGDEQYF. Here the CDR3 DNA reads TGCGCCAGCAGCCCGGGCGGGCTAGCGGGAGGCGGCGACGAGCAGTACTTC. The entire variable domain, with the rest obtained from reference TRBV5-1 and TRBJ2-7, is as follows: KAGVTQTPRYLIKTRGQQVTLSCSPISGHRSVSWYQQTPGQGLQFLFEYFSETQRNKGNFPGRFSGRQFSNSRSEMNVSTLELGDSALYLCASSPGGLAGGGDEQYFGPGTRLTVT.

The chain links TRBV30 to TRBJ1-2; D call uncertain. The germline V and J ends were trimmed by 0 bases and 3 bases, with 11 bases remaining between them. Germline lookup yields CDR1 GTSNPN and CDR2 SVGIG (reference sequence). The CDR3 consists of 14 residues. CDR3 DNA sequence: TGTGCCTGGAGTGTACTTCAGGATTACTATGGCTACACCTTC. This sequence encodes CAWSVLQDYYGYTF.

V is TRBV10-3 and J is TRBJ2-5; 8 nucleotides line up with TRBD1. With 4 bases clipped from V and 2 bases from J, the junction kept 6 bases outside the gene matches. This CDR3 contains 15 residues. Germline V gene sequence: CDR1 ENHRY, CDR2 SYGVKD. The DNA of the CDR3 is TGTGCCATCAGTGGGATTAGGGACAGGCAAGAGACCCAGTACTTC. Protein: CAISGIRDRQETQYF.

The chain couples TRBV7-8 to TRBJ1-1; D perhaps matches TRBD1 (6 bases). V gave up 4 bases and J gave up 4 bases, with 19 bases separating them. This CDR3 region has 16 residues. Germline V gene lookup returns CDR1 SGHVS and CDR2 FQNEAQ. CDR3 nucleotides: TGTGCCAGCAGCTCAATCAGACAGGCGGGGGGCACTGAAGCTTTCTTT. As protein: CASSSIRQAGGTEAFF.

This sequence joins TRBV30 and TRBJ1-6; the D gene is possibly TRBD1 (6 bases). The V gene lost 7 bases and the J gene lost 10 bases, with 20 bases spanning the gap. Germline V CDR1 and CDR2: GTSNPN, SVGIG (reference sequence). The CDR3 is 14 amino acids. CDR3 loop: CASFRDIVTSPLHF. Written as DNA, the CDR3 is TGTGCCTCATTCCGGGACATCGTAACCTCACCCCTCCACTTT.

The J gene is TRBJ2-1, the V gene TRBV24-1; the D gene is possibly TRBD2 (5 bases). The CDR3 is made up of 16 amino acids. Trimming cost V 9 bases and J 0 bases, with 17 bases left between them. From germline, CDR1 is KGHDR and CDR2 SFDVKD. CDR3 sequence (DNA): TGTGCCACCCGAGATTCGTCGGGAAGCTCCTACAATGAGCAGTTCTTC. Translating it yields CATRDSSGSSYNEQFF.

The chain joins TRBV4-1 to TRBJ2-2, with D unresolved. V shed 0 bases and J shed 1 base, with 12 bases lying between them. The CDR3 extends over 17 amino acids. CDR1 is MGHRA and CDR2 is YSYEKL in the germline V gene. The CDR3: CASSQDQTRMNTGELFF. Here the CDR3 DNA reads TGCGCCAGCAGCCAAGATCAGACGAGGATGAACACCGGGGAGCTGTTTTTT.

J is TRBJ1-2 and V is TRBV9; D ambiguous. The V and J ends lost 0 bases and 6 bases respectively, with 9 bases between them. CDR1 SGDLS and CDR2 YYNGEE come from the germline V gene. This CDR3 is built from 13 residues. In DNA, the CDR3 is TGTGCCAGCAGCGTAGCAGTAAACCATGGCTACACCTTC. Amino acid sequence: CASSVAVNHGYTF.

This sequence joins TRBV11-1 and TRBJ1-1; possibly TRBD1 for D (6 bases). The CDR3 spans 16 residues. Trimming pared 5 bases from V and 6 bases from J, leaving 22 bases between. The germline V gene encodes CDR1 SGHAT and CDR2 FQDESV (reference sequence). The CDR3 spells CASSANAGARAPEAFF. In nucleotides, the CDR3 is TGTGCCAGCAGCGCAAATGCGGGGGCGCGGGCCCCTGAAGCTTTCTTT.

This clone was counted between two and nine times. The rearrangement links TRBV28 to TRBJ1-5; 9 bases are a match to TRBD1. The length of the CDR3 is 15 residues. V was pared by 5 bases and J by 4 bases, with 6 bases of the junction left unmatched. CDR1 is MDHEN, CDR2 SYDVKM, per germline. CDR3 sequence reads: CASSPPGQGNQPQHF. CDR3 bases: TGTGCCAGCAGTCCTCCGGGACAGGGAAATCAGCCCCAGCATTTT.

The rearrangement uses TRBV28 and TRBJ1-2; D is possibly TRBD1 (5 bases). The CDR3 extends over 14 amino acids. V was clipped by 7 bases and J by 0 bases, with 12 bases between them. CDR1 is MDHEN, CDR2 SYDVKM, per germline. CDR3 sequence (DNA): TGTGCCAGCACCCCGGGGGGGACTAACTATGGCTACACCTTC. It is translated as CASTPGGTNYGYTF.

The genes are TRBV28 and TRBJ2-5; a weak D match, TRBD1 (6 bases). Trimming removed 3 bases from V and 7 bases from J, with 12 bases in between. This CDR3 contains 13 residues. Germline V gene sequence: CDR1 MDHEN, CDR2 SYDVKM. CDR3 in DNA: TGTGCCAGCAGTTTGGACAGACACGGGACCCAGTACTTC. This encodes CASSLDRHGTQYF.

V is TRBV30 and J is TRBJ2-5, with 10 bases fitting TRBD2. The germline V gene encodes CDR1 GTSNPN and CDR2 SVGIG (reference sequence). V trimming: 0 bases; J trimming: 0 bases; junction bases outside the gene matches: 13. CDR3 size: 19 residues. For the CDR3, the DNA is TGTGCCTGGAGTGTAAACTGGGCTAGCGGGAGAAGAGACCAAGAGACCCAGTACTTC. Translated, it gives CAWSVNWASGRRDQETQYF.